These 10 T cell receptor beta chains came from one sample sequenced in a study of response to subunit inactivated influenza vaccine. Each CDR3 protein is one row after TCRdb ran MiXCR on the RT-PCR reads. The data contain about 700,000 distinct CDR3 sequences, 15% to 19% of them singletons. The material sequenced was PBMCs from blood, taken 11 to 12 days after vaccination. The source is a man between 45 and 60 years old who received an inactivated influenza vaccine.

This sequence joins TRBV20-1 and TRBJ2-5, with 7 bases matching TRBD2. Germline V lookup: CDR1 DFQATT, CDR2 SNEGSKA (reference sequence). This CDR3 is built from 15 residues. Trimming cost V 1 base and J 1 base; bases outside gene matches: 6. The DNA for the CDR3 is TGCAGTGCTAGAGGACTCCTAGCGGTCCAAGAGACCCAGTACTTC. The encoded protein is CSARGLLAVQETQYF.

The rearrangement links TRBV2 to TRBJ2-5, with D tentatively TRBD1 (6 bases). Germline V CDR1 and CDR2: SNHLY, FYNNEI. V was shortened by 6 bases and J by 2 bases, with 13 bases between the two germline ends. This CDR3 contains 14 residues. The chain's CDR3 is CASRPTGFQETQYF. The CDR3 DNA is TGTGCCAGCAGACCCACAGGGTTTCAAGAGACCCAGTACTTC.

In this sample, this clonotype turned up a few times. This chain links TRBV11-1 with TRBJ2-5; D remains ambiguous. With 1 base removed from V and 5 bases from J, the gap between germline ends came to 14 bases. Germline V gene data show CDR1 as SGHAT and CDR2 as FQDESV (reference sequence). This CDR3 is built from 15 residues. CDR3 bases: TGTGCCAGCAGCTTAGGTAGTGTCTTCCGGGAGACCCAGTACTTC. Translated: CASSLGSVFRETQYF.

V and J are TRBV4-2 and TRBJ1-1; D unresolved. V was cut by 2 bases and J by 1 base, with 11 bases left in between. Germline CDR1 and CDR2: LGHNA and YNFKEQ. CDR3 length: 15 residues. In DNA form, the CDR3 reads TGTGCCAGCAGCCAATTCGAGGAAAAGAACACTGAAGCTTTCTTT. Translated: CASSQFEEKNTEAFF.

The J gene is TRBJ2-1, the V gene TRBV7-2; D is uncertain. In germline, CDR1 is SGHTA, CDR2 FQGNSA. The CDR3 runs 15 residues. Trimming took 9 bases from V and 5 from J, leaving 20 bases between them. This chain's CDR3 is CASKIVGSQDNEQFF. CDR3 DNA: TGTGCCAGTAAGATAGTAGGGTCCCAGGACAATGAGCAGTTCTTC.

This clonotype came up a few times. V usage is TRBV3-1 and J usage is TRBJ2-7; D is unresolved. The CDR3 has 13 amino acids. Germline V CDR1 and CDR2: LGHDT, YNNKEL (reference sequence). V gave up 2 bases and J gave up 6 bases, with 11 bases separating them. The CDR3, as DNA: TGTGCCAGCAGCCAAATTGCGGCCGGCGAGCAGTACTTC. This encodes CASSQIAAGEQYF.

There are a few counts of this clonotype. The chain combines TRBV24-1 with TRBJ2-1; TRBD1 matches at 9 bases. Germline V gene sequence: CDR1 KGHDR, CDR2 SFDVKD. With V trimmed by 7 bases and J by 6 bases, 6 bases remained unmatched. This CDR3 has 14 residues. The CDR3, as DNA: TGTGCCACCAGACAGGGGGCAGCGGGCAATGAGCAGTTCTTC. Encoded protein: CATRQGAAGNEQFF.

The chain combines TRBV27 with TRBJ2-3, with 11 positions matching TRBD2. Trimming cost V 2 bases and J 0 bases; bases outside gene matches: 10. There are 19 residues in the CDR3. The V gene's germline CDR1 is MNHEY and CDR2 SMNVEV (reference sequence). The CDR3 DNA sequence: TGTGCCAGCAGTTTACTCAGGCCCCCTAGCGGGGGGAGCACAGATACGCAGTATTTT. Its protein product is CASSLLRPPSGGSTDTQYF.

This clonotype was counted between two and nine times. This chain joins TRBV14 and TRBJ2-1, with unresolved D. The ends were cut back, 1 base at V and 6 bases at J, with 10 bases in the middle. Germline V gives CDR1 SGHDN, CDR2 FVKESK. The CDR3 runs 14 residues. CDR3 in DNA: TGTGCCAGCAGCCAAGTGGGCCGTTTCAATGAGCAGTTCTTC. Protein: CASSQVGRFNEQFF.

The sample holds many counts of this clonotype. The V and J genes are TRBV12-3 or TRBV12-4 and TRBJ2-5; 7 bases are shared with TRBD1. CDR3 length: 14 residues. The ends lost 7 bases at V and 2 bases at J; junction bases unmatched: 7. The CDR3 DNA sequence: TGTGCCAGCAACCCGGGACAGTTTCAAGAGACCCAGTACTTC. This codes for CASNPGQFQETQYF.